This TCR beta chain emerged from a study of graft-versus-host responses after intestinal transplantation. General observations from the study: Recipient marrow held GvH clones, some first seen in ileum or blood.

Germline CDR1 reads SGHDT; CDR2 reads YYEEEE. V lost 0 bases, J lost 4 bases, and 9 bases lay in between. This CDR3 region has 14 residues. The assay was immunoSEQ multiplex PCR, and TCRdb's table has in-frame clones only and misses some. The table has about 59,000 clones, almost 95% seen once; the top ten hold 0.38%. The table lists this clone with a count of one. Its antigen is still unknown. The chain links TRBV5-6 to TRBJ2-3; no clear D gene. The source was unstimulated CD4+ T cells sorted from spleen or lymph node cells, collected before transplant. The receptor's source is a human donor who was the organ donor for an intestinal transplant. The CDR3 here is CASSLATVSDTQYF. The CDR3 nucleotides are TGTGCCAGCAGCTTGGCGACCGTTTCAGATACGCAGTATTTT.